The clone carrying this TCR beta chain was seen only once. A read error may produce the germline difference seen at one junction end. The sample is drawn from a study of blood T cell repertoires in COVID-19. Study-level information: Some COVID-19 samples were acute and others convalescent; all came from the United States, Italy and Spain. The analysed material was cDNA or gDNA that came from T cells, B-cell-depleted T cells, or PBMCs.

Per the original data handling: Cell counts per sample came from amplifying reference gene primers. Clones were sequenced by immunoSEQ multiplex PCR, and TCRdb holds only the in-frame ones, with some missing. Clone size and the V and J calls come from that table; the DNA yielded D and trimming. The repertoire includes roughly 26,000 clones, 92% of them detected once, and around 2.8% sits in the top ten. Germline CDR1 and CDR2: SNHLY and FYNNEI. CDR3 length: 13 residues. The TCR sequence derives from a human donor in a cohort sampled during active COVID-19. The material sequenced was peripheral blood. V usage is TRBV2 and J usage is TRBJ1-2, with 7 nucleotides matching TRBD1. For the CDR3, the DNA is TGTGCCAGCAGCGAAGACAGGGAGTATGGCTACACCTTC. Its protein is CASSEDREYGYTF.